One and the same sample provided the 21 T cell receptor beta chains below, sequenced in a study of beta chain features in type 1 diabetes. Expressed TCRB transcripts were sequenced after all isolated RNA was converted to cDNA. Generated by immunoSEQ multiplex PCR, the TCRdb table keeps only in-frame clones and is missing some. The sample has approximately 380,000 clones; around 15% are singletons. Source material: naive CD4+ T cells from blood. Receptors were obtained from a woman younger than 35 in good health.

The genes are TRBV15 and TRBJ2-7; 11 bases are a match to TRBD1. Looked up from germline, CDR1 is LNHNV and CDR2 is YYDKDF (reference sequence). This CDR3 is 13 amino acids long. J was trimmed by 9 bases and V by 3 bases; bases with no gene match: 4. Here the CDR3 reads CATSRGQGDRQYF. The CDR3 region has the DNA TGTGCCACCAGCAGGGGACAGGGGGATCGGCAGTACTTC.

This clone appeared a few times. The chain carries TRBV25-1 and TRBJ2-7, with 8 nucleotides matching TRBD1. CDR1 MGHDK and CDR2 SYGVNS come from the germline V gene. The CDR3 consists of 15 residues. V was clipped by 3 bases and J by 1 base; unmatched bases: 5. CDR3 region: CASSEPGQASYEQYF. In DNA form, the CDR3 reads TGTGCCAGCAGTGAGCCGGGACAGGCGTCCTACGAGCAGTACTTC.

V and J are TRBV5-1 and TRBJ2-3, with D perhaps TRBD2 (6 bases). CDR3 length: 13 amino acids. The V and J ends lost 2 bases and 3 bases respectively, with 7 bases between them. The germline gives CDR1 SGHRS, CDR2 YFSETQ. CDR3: CASSFGGTDTQYF. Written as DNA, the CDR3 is TGCGCCAGCAGCTTCGGGGGAACAGATACGCAGTATTTT.

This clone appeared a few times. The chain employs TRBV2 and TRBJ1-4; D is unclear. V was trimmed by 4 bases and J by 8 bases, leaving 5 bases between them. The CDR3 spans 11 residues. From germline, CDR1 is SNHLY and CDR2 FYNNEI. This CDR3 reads CASSVLEKLFF. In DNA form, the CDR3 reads TGTGCCAGCAGTGTTTTAGAAAAACTGTTTTTT.

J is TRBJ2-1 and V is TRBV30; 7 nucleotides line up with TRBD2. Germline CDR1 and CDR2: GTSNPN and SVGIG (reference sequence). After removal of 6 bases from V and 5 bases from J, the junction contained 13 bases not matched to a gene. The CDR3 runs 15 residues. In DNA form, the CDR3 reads TGTGCCTGCCCTGGTGGGCTAGCGGTAAACAATGAGCAGTTCTTC. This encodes CACPGGLAVNNEQFF.

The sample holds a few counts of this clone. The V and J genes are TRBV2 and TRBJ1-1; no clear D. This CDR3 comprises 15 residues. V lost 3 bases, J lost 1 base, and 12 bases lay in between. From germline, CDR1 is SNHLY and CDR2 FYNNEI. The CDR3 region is CASSDRRAQNTEAFF. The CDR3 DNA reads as TGTGCCAGCAGTGATAGGAGGGCACAGAACACTGAAGCTTTCTTT.

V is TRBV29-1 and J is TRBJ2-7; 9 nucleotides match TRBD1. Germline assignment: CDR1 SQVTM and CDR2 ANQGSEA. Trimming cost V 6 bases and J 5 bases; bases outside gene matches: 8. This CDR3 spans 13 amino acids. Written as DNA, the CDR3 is TGCAGCGTAGCCGGACAGGGGCTCCACGAGCAGTACTTC. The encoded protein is CSVAGQGLHEQYF.

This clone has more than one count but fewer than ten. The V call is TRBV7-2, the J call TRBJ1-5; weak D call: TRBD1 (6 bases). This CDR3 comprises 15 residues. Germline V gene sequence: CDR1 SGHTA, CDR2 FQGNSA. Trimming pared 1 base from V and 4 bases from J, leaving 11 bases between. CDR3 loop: CASSLEVRGNQPQHF. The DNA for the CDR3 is TGTGCCAGCAGCTTAGAGGTCAGGGGAAATCAGCCCCAGCATTTT. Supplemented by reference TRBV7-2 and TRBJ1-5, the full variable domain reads GAGVSQSPSNKVTEKGKDVELRCDPISGHTALYWYRQSLGQGLEFLIYFQGNSAPDKSGLPSDRFSAERTGGSVSTLTIQRTQQEDSAVYLCASSLEVRGNQPQHFGDGTRLSIL.

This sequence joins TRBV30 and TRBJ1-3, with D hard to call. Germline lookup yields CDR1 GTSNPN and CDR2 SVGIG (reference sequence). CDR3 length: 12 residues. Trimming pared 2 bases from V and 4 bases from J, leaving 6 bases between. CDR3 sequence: CAWSPLGNTIYF. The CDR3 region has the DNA TGTGCCTGGAGTCCCCTCGGAAACACCATATATTTT.

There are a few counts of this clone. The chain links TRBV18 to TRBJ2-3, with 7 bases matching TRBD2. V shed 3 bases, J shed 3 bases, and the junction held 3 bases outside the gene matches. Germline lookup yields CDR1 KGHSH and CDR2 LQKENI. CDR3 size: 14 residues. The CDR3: CASSPRERTDTQYF. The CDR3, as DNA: TGTGCCAGCTCACCGCGGGAGCGAACAGATACGCAGTATTTT.

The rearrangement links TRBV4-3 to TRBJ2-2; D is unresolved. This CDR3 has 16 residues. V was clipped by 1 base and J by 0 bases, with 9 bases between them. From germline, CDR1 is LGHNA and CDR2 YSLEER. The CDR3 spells CASSQGGGTNTGELFF. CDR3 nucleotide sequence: TGCGCCAGCAGCCAAGGAGGCGGAACGAACACCGGGGAGCTGTTTTTT.

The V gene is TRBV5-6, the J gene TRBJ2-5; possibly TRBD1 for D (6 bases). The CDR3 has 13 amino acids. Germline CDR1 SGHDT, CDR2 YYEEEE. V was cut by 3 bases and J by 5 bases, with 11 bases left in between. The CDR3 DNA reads TGTGCCAGCAGCTCCAACAGGGTCGAGACCCAGTACTTC. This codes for CASSSNRVETQYF.

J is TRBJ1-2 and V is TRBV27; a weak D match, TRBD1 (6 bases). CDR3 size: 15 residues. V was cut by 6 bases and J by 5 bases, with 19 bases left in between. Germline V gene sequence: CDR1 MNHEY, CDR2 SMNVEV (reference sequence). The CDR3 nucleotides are TGTGCCAGCAGCTCAGCCCGACAGGAGAAATATGGCTACACCTTC. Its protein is CASSSARQEKYGYTF.

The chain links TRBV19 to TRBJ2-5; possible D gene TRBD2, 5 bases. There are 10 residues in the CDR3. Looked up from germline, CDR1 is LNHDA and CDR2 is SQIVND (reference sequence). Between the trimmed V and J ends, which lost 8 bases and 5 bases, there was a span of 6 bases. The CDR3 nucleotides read TGTGCCAGTGGGGAGGAGACCCAGTACTTC. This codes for CASGEETQYF.

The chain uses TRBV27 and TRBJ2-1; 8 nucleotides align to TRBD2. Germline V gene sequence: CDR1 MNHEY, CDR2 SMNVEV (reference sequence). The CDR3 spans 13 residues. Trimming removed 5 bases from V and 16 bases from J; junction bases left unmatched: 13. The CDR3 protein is CASSPRGSGKDFF. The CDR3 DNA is TGTGCCAGCAGTCCTCGGGGTAGCGGGAAGGATTTCTTC.

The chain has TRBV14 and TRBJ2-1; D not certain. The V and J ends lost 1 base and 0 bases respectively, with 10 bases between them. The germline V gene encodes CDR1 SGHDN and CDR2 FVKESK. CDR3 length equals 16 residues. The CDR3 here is CASSQVLLSSYNEQFF. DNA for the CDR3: TGTGCCAGCAGCCAAGTACTTCTGAGCTCCTACAATGAGCAGTTCTTC.

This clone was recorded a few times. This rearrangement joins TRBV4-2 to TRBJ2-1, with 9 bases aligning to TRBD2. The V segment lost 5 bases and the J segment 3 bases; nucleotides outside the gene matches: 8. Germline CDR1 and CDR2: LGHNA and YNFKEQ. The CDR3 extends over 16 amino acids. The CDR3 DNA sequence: TGTGCCAGCAGCGAGGAAGCGGGAGGAAACTACAATGAGCAGTTCTTC. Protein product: CASSEEAGGNYNEQFF.

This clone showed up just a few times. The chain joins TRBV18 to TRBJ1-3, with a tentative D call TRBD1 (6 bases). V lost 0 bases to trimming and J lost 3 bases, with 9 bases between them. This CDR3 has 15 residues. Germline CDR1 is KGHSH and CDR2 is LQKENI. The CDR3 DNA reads TGTGCCAGCTCACCACCTGGACAGATTGGAAACACCATATATTTT. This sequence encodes CASSPPGQIGNTIYF.

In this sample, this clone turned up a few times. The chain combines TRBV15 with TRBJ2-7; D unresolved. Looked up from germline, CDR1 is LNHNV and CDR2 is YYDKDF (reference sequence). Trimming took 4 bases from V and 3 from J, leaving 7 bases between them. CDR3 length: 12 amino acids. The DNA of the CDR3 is TGTGCCACCAGCACTGCCGGCTACGAGCAGTACTTC. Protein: CATSTAGYEQYF.

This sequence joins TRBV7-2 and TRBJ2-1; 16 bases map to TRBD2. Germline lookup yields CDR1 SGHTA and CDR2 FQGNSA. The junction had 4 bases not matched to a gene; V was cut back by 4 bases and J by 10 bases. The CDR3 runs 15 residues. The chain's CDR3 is CASSSPGLAGGEQFF. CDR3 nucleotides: TGTGCCAGCAGCTCACCGGGACTAGCGGGAGGGGAGCAGTTCTTC. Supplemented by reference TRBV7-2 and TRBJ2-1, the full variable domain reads GAGVSQSPSNKVTEKGKDVELRCDPISGHTALYWYRQSLGQGLEFLIYFQGNSAPDKSGLPSDRFSAERTGGSVSTLTIQRTQQEDSAVYLCASSSPGLAGGEQFFGPGTRLTVL.

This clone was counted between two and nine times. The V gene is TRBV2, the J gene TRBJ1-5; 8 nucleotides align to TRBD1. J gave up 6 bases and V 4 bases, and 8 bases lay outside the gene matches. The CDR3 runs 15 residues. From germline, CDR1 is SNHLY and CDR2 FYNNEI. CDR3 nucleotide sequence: TGTGCCAGCAGTGTTTCGGGCAGGGGGCTTCAGCCCCAGCATTTT. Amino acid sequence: CASSVSGRGLQPQHF. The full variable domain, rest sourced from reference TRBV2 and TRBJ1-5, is EPEVTQTPSHQVTQMGQEVILRCVPISNHLYFYWYRQILGQKVEFLVSFYNNEISEKSEIFDDQFSVERPDGSNFTLKIRSTKLEDSAMYFCASSVSGRGLQPQHFGDGTRLSIL.